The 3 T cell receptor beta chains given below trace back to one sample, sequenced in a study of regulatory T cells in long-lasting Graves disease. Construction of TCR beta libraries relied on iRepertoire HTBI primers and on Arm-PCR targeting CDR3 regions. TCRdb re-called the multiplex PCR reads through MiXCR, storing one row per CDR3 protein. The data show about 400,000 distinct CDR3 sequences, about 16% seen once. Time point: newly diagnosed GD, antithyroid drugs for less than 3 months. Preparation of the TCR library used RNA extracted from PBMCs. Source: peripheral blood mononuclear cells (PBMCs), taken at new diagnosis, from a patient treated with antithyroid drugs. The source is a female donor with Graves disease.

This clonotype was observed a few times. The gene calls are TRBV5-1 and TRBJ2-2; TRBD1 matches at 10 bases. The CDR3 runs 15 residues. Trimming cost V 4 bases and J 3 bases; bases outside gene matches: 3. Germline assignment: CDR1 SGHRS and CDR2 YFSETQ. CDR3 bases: TGCGCCAGCAGCCAGACAGGGGGCCACACCGGGGAGCTGTTTTTT. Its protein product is CASSQTGGHTGELFF.

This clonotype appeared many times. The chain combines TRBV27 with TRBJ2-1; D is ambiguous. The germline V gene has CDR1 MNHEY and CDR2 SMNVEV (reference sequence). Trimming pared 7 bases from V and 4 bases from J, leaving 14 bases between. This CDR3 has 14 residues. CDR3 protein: CASTPGMLYNEQFF. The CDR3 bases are TGTGCCAGCACCCCCGGAATGCTGTACAATGAGCAGTTCTTC.

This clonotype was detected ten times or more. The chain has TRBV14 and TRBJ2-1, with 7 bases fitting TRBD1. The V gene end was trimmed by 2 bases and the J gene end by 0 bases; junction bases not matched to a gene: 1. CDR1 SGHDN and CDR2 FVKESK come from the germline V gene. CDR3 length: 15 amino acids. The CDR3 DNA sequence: TGTGCCAGCAGCCAACCAGGGGGCTCCTACAATGAGCAGTTCTTC. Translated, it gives CASSQPGGSYNEQFF. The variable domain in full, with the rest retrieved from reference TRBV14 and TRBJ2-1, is EAGVTQFPSHSVIEKGQTVTLRCDPISGHDNLYWYRRVMGKEIKFLLHFVKESKQDESGMPNNRFLAERTGGTYSTLKVQPAELEDSGVYFCASSQPGGSYNEQFFGPGTRLTVL.